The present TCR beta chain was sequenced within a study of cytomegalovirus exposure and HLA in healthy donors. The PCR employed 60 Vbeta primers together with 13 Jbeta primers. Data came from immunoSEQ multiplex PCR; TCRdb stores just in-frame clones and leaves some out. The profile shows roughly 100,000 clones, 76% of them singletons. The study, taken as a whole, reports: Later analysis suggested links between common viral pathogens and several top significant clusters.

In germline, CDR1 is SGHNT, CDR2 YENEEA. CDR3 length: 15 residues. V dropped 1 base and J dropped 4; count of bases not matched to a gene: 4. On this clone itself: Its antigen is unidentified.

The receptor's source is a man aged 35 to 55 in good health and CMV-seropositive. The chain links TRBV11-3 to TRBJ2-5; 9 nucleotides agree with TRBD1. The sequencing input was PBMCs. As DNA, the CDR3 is TGTGCCAGCAGCTTAGGGACAGGGGAAAGAGAGACCCAGTACTTC. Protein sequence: CASSLGTGERETQYF.